The 8 T cell receptor beta chains in this list originate from one sample, sequenced in a study of neurological immune-mediated disorders (dated by TCRdb to between 2018 and 2020). The method was 5' RACE. The data were produced on an Illumina HiSeq 2500. TCRdb reran the public reads through fastp at Q25 and MiXCR, keeping productive beta chains. For every CDR3 protein sequence, its rows merge into one entry that carries the most common genes and DNA. For this sample the table gives approximately 40,000 distinct CDR3 sequences, of which roughly 15% were detected only once. 3.5% to 4.5% of the sample is in the top ten clones. The sequencing input was CD4+ T cells from blood. These receptors originate from a woman in her sixties with HTLV-1-associated myelopathy (HAM/TSP).

In this sample, this clonotype turned up many times. The chain couples TRBV20-1 to TRBJ2-5, with TRBD1 as a possible D gene (5 bases). CDR1 DFQATT and CDR2 SNEGSKA come from the germline V gene (reference sequence). Trimming left V 3 bases short and J 4 bases short, with 9 bases between. The CDR3 runs to 12 residues. The chain's CDR3 is CSASPQGETQYF. CDR3 nucleotides: TGCAGTGCTAGTCCCCAGGGAGAGACCCAGTACTTC.

This clonotype occurred many times. The rearrangement uses TRBV5-1 and TRBJ2-3; 7 nucleotides line up with TRBD1. Germline loops: CDR1 SGHRS, CDR2 YFSETQ. Unmatched junction bases numbered 6, after V lost 0 bases and J lost 2 bases. CDR3 length: 16 residues. CDR3 in DNA: TGCGCCAGCAGCTTGGAAGGACAGGTCGTCACAGATACGCAGTATTTT. Protein product: CASSLEGQVVTDTQYF.

This clonotype was recorded at least ten times. CDR3 in amino acids: CASSLGPTGYEQYF. CDR3 DNA: TGCGCCAGCAGCTTGGGGCCTACAGGTTACGAGCAGTACTTC. This chain links TRBV5-1 with TRBJ2-7; tentative D call: TRBD1 (5 bases). Germline V lookup: CDR1 SGHRS, CDR2 YFSETQ. This CDR3 is built from 14 residues. The ends were cut back, 0 bases at V and 4 bases at J, with 11 bases in the middle.

This clonotype has a count of ten or more. This chain connects TRBV15 to TRBJ1-2; 8 positions agree with TRBD1. Germline CDR1 is LNHNV and CDR2 is YYDKDF (reference sequence). The V segment lost 0 bases and the J segment 2 bases; nucleotides outside the gene matches: 5. The CDR3 sequence is 16 residues long. The CDR3 sequence is CATSRELRQGNYGYTF. Written as DNA, the CDR3 is TGTGCCACCAGCAGAGAACTACGACAGGGGAACTATGGCTACACCTTC. The variable domain in full, with the rest retrieved from reference TRBV15 and TRBJ1-2, is DAMVIQNPRYQVTQFGKPVTLSCSQTLNHNVMYWYQQKSSQAPKLLFHYYDKDFNNEADTPDNFQSRRPNTSFCFLDIRSPGLGDTAMYLCATSRELRQGNYGYTFGSGTRLTVV.

This clonotype came up many times. Written as DNA, the CDR3 is TGTGCCAGTAGTATTGACAGCAACTATGGCTACACCTTC. Translated, it gives CASSIDSNYGYTF. The chain has TRBV19 and TRBJ1-2, with D perhaps matching TRBD1 (5 bases). This CDR3 comprises 13 residues. Germline CDR1 reads LNHDA; CDR2 reads SQIVND (reference sequence). The ends were cut back, 3 bases at V and 2 bases at J, with 7 bases in the middle.

The chain couples TRBV10-3 to TRBJ1-4; 7 bases are a match to TRBD1. The CDR3 has 13 residues. V lost 8 bases, J lost 5 bases, and 5 bases stayed unmatched. The germline gives CDR1 ENHRY, CDR2 SYGVKD. Here the CDR3 DNA reads TGTGCCATCTCGGACAGGCCAAATGAAAAACTGTTTTTT. Residues: CAISDRPNEKLFF.

This clonotype was found many times. V is TRBV5-1 and J is TRBJ2-7, with 8 bases matching TRBD2. J lost 0 bases, V lost 3 bases, and 8 bases had no gene match. The CDR3 has 16 residues. The V gene's germline CDR1 is SGHRS and CDR2 YFSETQ. CDR3 sequence (DNA): TGCGCCAGCAGCTGGAACGGGGGGGAAGGCTCCTACGAGCAGTACTTC. Translated: CASSWNGGEGSYEQYF.

This clonotype was found many times. The gene calls are TRBV15 and TRBJ1-1; D not resolved. The CDR3 spans 15 residues. The V gene's germline CDR1 is LNHNV and CDR2 YYDKDF (reference sequence). V was clipped by 0 bases and J by 8 bases, with 16 bases between them. The CDR3 DNA is TGTGCCACCAGCAGAGATATCGGGAACCCGACGGAAGCTTTCTTT. This translates into CATSRDIGNPTEAFF. Full variable domain (missing parts from reference TRBV15 and TRBJ1-1): DAMVIQNPRYQVTQFGKPVTLSCSQTLNHNVMYWYQQKSSQAPKLLFHYYDKDFNNEADTPDNFQSRRPNTSFCFLDIRSPGLGDTAMYLCATSRDIGNPTEAFFGQGTRLTVV.